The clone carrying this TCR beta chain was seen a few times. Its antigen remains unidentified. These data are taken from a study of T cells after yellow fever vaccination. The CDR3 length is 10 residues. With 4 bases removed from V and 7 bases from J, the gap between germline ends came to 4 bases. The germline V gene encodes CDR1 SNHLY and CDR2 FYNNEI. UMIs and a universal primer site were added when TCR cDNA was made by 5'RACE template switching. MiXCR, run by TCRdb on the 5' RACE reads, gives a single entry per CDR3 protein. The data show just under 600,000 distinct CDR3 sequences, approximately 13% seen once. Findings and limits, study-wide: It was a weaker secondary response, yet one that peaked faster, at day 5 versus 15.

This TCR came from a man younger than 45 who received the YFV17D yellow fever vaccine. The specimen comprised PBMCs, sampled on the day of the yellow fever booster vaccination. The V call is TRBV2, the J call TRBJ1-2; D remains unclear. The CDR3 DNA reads TGTGCCAGCAGTGCCGCTGGCTACACCTTC. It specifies CASSAAGYTF.